What follows are 18 T cell receptor beta chains derived from one specimen sequenced in a study of regulatory T cells in long-lasting Graves disease. Arm-PCR of CDR3 regions and iRepertoire HTBI primers were used to build TCR beta libraries. TCRdb processed the multiplex PCR reads anew with MiXCR; each CDR3 protein has one entry. Seen here are 390,000 or so distinct CDR3 sequences, 20% to 25% observed once, and the top ten hold about 27%. The time point here: persistent/refractory GD, antithyroid drugs over 5 years with positive TRAb. There was RNA extracted from PBMCs, and the TCR library was made from it. Material: peripheral blood mononuclear cells (PBMCs), obtained when the disease was refractory, from a patient treated with antithyroid drugs. Every receptor here comes from a woman aged 40 to 55 with Graves disease.

In this sample, this clonotype turned up many times. The chain recombines TRBV6-2 or TRBV6-3 with TRBJ2-4; tentative D call: TRBD1 (5 bases). CDR3 length: 16 amino acids. The ends were cut back, 2 bases at V and 6 bases at J, with 17 bases in the middle. The germline CDR1 and CDR2 sequences are MNHEY and SVGEGT. The CDR3 protein is CASSYGIHGRGNIQYF. CDR3 nucleotide sequence: TGTGCCAGCAGTTACGGGATTCATGGAAGGGGAAACATTCAGTACTTC.

The rearrangement uses TRBV14 and TRBJ2-7; D is uncertain. CDR3 length equals 13 residues. V gave up 1 base and J gave up 2 bases, with 6 bases separating them. The V gene's germline CDR1 is SGHDN and CDR2 FVKESK. CDR3 region: CASSQGLPYEQYF. The CDR3 region has the DNA TGTGCCAGCAGCCAAGGGTTGCCCTACGAGCAGTACTTC.

This clonotype came up many times. V is TRBV6-2 or TRBV6-3 and J is TRBJ1-5; no definite D call. Trimming cost V 7 bases and J 0 bases, with 13 bases left between them. The CDR3 length is 15 residues. The germline CDR1 and CDR2 sequences are MNHEY and SVGEGT. The CDR3 spells CASTQGFFSNQPQHF. In nucleotides, the CDR3 is TGTGCCAGCACTCAAGGGTTTTTTAGCAATCAGCCCCAGCATTTT.

This clonotype was seen many times. The rearrangement links TRBV25-1 to TRBJ1-4; D uncertain. V was cut by 6 bases and J by 4 bases, with 15 bases left in between. The CDR3 sequence is 15 residues long. Germline V CDR1 and CDR2: MGHDK, SYGVNS. This CDR3 is CASSRAEQLNEKLFF. The CDR3 coding sequence is TGTGCCAGCAGCCGCGCCGAGCAGCTTAATGAAAAACTGTTTTTT.

This clonotype was seen many times. Written as DNA, the CDR3 is TGTGCCACCAGCAGAGATCATTCCGGGGGCCATGCCTGGGCCAAAAACATTCAGTACTTC. This gives the protein CATSRDHSGGHAWAKNIQYF. The chain uses TRBV15 and TRBJ2-4; either TRBD1 or TRBD2 may supply D (6 bases each). This CDR3 region has 20 residues. Germline assignment: CDR1 LNHNV and CDR2 YYDKDF (reference sequence). The V and J ends lost 0 bases and 1 base respectively, with 22 bases between them.

This clonotype has a count of ten or more. The chain combines TRBV12-3 or TRBV12-4 with TRBJ2-3; no clear D gene. Trimming shortened V by 3 bases and J by 3 bases, and 13 bases separated the two germline ends. There are 15 residues in the CDR3. The CDR3 DNA follows: TGTGCCAGCAGTTTGGTGCAGAAATTTACAGATACGCAGTATTTT. As protein: CASSLVQKFTDTQYF.

The chain recombines TRBV7-2 with TRBJ1-5, with a weak D call TRBD1 (6 bases). Deletions cut 5 bases from V and 7 bases from J, with 18 bases between. In germline, CDR1 is SGHTA, CDR2 FQGNSA. The CDR3 is 15 residues long. In DNA, the CDR3 is TGTGCCAGCAGCCTGGGACAATCCTACCGACAGCCCCAGCATTTT. Translated, it gives CASSLGQSYRQPQHF.

Only a few counts were recorded for this clonotype. The chain combines TRBV18 with TRBJ2-7; 8 bases map to TRBD1. Germline-derived CDR1 and CDR2 are KGHSH and LQKENI. The CDR3 runs 14 residues. V lost 6 bases, J lost 7 bases, and 11 bases stayed unmatched. In nucleotides, the CDR3 is TGTGCCAGCTCCCGACAGGGGTTATACGAGGAGCAGTACTTC. Translation gives CASSRQGLYEEQYF.

As for this clonotype: An end of the junction differs from the germline gene, which may be a read error. The rearrangement joins TRBV20-1 to TRBJ2-5, with 7 positions matching TRBD2. The germline V gene encodes CDR1 DFQATT and CDR2 SNEGSKA (reference sequence). CDR3 size: 13 residues. For the CDR3, the DNA is TGCAGCGCTAAACTAGCGTCTCAAGAGACCCAGTACTTC. It specifies CSAKLASQETQYF.

In its sample, this clonotype was seen many times. The gene calls are TRBV27 and TRBJ2-7; TRBD2 aligns across 9 bases. The CDR3 spans 15 residues. CDR1 and CDR2 (germline): MNHEY, SMNVEV (reference sequence). Trimming took 5 bases from V and 4 from J; bases not matched to a gene: 9. Written as DNA, the CDR3 is TGTGCCAGCAGTCTGAGTCTAGCGGGACCTTACGAGCAGTACTTC. Amino acid sequence: CASSLSLAGPYEQYF.

This clonotype was recorded many times. This rearrangement joins TRBV28 to TRBJ2-5; D could derive from TRBD1 or TRBD2 (5 bases each). CDR3 size: 14 residues. The V and J ends lost 6 bases and 5 bases respectively, with 16 bases between them. In germline, CDR1 is MDHEN, CDR2 SYDVKM. CDR3 DNA sequence: TGTGCCAGCAGCTTAGGGGAGCTAAGGGAGACCCAGTACTTC. It encodes CASSLGELRETQYF.

This clonotype was recorded many times. The V and J genes are TRBV28 and TRBJ2-2; D is possibly TRBD1 (6 bases). Trimming removed 3 bases from V and 0 bases from J, with 8 bases in between. The CDR3 totals 15 residues. Germline CDR1 MDHEN, CDR2 SYDVKM. This chain's CDR3 is CASSLAGANTGELFF. CDR3 nucleotides: TGTGCCAGCAGTTTGGCAGGGGCGAACACCGGGGAGCTGTTTTTT.

There are many counts of this clonotype. The J gene is TRBJ2-4, the V gene TRBV28, with TRBD2 matching over 10 bases. The trim removed 1 base at V and 5 bases at J, leaving 2 bases unmatched. Germline V gene sequence: CDR1 MDHEN, CDR2 SYDVKM. The CDR3 extends over 15 amino acids. The CDR3 reads CASSLYLAGENIQYF. CDR3 sequence (DNA): TGTGCCAGCAGTTTATATCTAGCGGGAGAAAACATTCAGTACTTC.

This clonotype was detected ten times or more. This chain uses TRBV9 with TRBJ2-7; 7 bases align to TRBD2. CDR3 length equals 13 residues. CDR1 is SGDLS, CDR2 YYNGEE, per germline. Trimming at V came to 0 bases and at J to 6 bases, leaving 3 bases not matched to a gene. CDR3 in amino acids: CASSVGPGGEQYF. CDR3 bases: TGTGCCAGCAGCGTAGGACCGGGGGGCGAGCAGTACTTC.

Ten or more counts support this clonotype. The V gene is TRBV11-2, the J gene TRBJ2-7; D not resolved. Germline values: CDR1 SGHAT, CDR2 FQNNGV. The CDR3 totals 11 residues. Trimming pared 5 bases from V and 6 bases from J, leaving 8 bases between. The CDR3 here is CASSQSREQYF. For the CDR3, the DNA is TGTGCCAGCAGCCAGAGTCGCGAGCAGTACTTC.

This clonotype was detected many times. The chain links TRBV30 to TRBJ1-2; D not certain. Germline V gives CDR1 GTSNPN, CDR2 SVGIG (reference sequence). The CDR3 is 13 residues long. The V and J ends lost 0 bases and 2 bases respectively, with 7 bases between them. The CDR3 reads CAWSVLGNYGYTF. The CDR3 nucleotides are TGTGCCTGGAGTGTATTGGGGAACTATGGCTACACCTTC.

The chain links TRBV18 to TRBJ1-1; perhaps TRBD1 as D (6 bases). CDR1 is KGHSH and CDR2 is LQKENI in the germline V gene. The CDR3 runs 17 residues. V shed 1 base and J shed 0 bases, with 15 bases lying between them. The CDR3 DNA follows: TGTGCCAGCTCACCACTGGGGCAGGGGCCTGTGAACACTGAAGCTTTCTTT. Translation: CASSPLGQGPVNTEAFF.

This clonotype was observed a handful of times. V and J are TRBV12-3 or TRBV12-4 and TRBJ1-5; 7 bases are shared with TRBD1. CDR3 size: 13 residues. V was pared by 6 bases and J by 5 bases, with 4 bases of the junction left unmatched. Here the CDR3 reads CASRTGSHQPQHF. In nucleotides, the CDR3 is TGTGCCAGCAGGACAGGGTCGCATCAGCCCCAGCATTTT.